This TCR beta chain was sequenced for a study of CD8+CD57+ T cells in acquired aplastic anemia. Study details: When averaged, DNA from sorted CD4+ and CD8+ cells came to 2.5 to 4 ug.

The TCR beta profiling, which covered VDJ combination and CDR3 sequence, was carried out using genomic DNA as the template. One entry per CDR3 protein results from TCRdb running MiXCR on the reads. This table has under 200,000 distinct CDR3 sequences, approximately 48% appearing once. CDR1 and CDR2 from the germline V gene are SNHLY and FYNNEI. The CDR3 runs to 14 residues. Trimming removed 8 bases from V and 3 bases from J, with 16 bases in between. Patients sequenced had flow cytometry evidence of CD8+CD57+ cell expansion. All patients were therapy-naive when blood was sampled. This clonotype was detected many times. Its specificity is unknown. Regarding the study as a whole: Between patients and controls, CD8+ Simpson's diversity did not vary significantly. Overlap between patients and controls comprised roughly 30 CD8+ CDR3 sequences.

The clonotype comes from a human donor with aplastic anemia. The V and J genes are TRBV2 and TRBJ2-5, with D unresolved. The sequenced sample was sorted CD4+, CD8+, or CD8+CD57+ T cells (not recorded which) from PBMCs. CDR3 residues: CASLGIAAKETQYF. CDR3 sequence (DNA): TGTGCCAGCCTAGGTATAGCTGCAAAAGAGACCCAGTACTTC.